The 27 T cell receptor beta chains reported below all come from one sample, sequenced in a study of T-cell memory formation after mild COVID-19. TCRdb processed the 5' RACE reads anew with MiXCR; each CDR3 protein has one entry. The repertoire holds more than 150,000 distinct CDR3 sequences, with around 20% as singletons. Sequencing input: PBMCs or a T cell subset sorted from them (not recorded which). Receptor source: a man aged 18 to 30 who had mild COVID-19 (a few samples of this study predate the infection). Cell type and time point are not known.

This chain joins TRBV7-2 and TRBJ2-7; D possibly matches TRBD1 or TRBD2 (5 bases each). Deletions cut 0 bases from V and 6 bases from J, with 15 bases between. The CDR3 length is 15 residues. Germline V gene data show CDR1 as SGHTA and CDR2 as FQGNSA. The CDR3 nucleotides read TGTGCCAGCAGCTTAGCAGTGTCTAACGGGGCCGAGCAGTACTTC. As protein: CASSLAVSNGAEQYF.

A few counts support this clonotype. The rearrangement links TRBV6-2 or TRBV6-3 to TRBJ2-4, with D uncertain. V was clipped by 6 bases and J by 7 bases, with 19 bases between them. The germline CDR1 and CDR2 sequences are MNHEY and SVGEGT. The length of the CDR3 is 15 residues. For the CDR3, the DNA is TGTGCCAGCAGCTTCACCGGGCCCCCGGAGAACATTCAGTACTTC. It translates to CASSFTGPPENIQYF.

In its sample, this clonotype was seen a few times. The rearrangement links TRBV11-1 to TRBJ1-4; tentative D call: TRBD1 (6 bases). This CDR3 comprises 14 residues. The ends were cut back, 5 bases at V and 7 bases at J, with 14 bases in the middle. Germline CDR1 and CDR2: SGHAT and FQDESV (reference sequence). CDR3 sequence: CASSPRGPGEKLFF. The DNA of the CDR3 is TGTGCCAGCAGCCCGCGGGGGCCGGGTGAAAAACTGTTTTTT. Together with reference TRBV11-1 and TRBJ1-4, the CDR3 gives the full variable domain: EAEVAQSPRYKITEKSQAVAFWCDPISGHATLYWYRQILGQGPELLVQFQDESVVDDSQLPKDRFSAERLKGVDSTLKIQPAELGDSAMYLCASSPRGPGEKLFFGSGTQLSVL.

Worth noting for this clonotype: An end of the junction does not agree with germline; a read error may underlie this. The rearrangement joins TRBV29-1 to TRBJ2-2, with TRBD1 matching 8 bases. This CDR3 region has 14 residues. Germline CDR1 and CDR2: SQVTM and ANQGSEA. The CDR3 sequence: CSVERTGYTVELFF. The CDR3 DNA reads as TGCAGCGTTGAGAGGACAGGGTACACCGTGGAGCTGTTTTTT.

This clonotype occurred a few times. This rearrangement joins TRBV20-1 to TRBJ1-4, with unresolved D. CDR1 DFQATT and CDR2 SNEGSKA come from the germline V gene (reference sequence). V lost 1 base and J lost 0, with 12 bases in between. The length of the CDR3 is 16 residues. CDR3 sequence: CSARVASPATNEKLFF. CDR3 nucleotides: TGCAGTGCTAGAGTAGCTAGCCCTGCAACTAATGAAAAACTGTTTTTT.

The V and J genes are TRBV3-1 and TRBJ1-1, with 7 bases identical to TRBD1. V gave up 7 bases and J gave up 4 bases; unmatched junction bases: 6. The CDR3 totals 13 residues. Germline V lookup: CDR1 LGHDT, CDR2 YNNKEL (reference sequence). The CDR3 DNA reads as TGTGCCAGCACCCTAGACAGGGTCACTGAAGCTTTCTTT. Amino acids: CASTLDRVTEAFF.

This clonotype has more than one count but fewer than ten. V is TRBV6-6 and J is TRBJ2-2; the D gene is possibly TRBD1 (6 bases). V lost 7 bases, J lost 7 bases, and 13 bases lay in between. This CDR3 comprises 13 residues. CDR1 MNHNY and CDR2 SVGAGI come from the germline V gene (reference sequence). The CDR3 region is CASIRGSIGELFF. The CDR3 DNA sequence: TGTGCCAGCATCAGGGGAAGTATCGGGGAGCTGTTTTTT.

V usage is TRBV5-1 and J usage is TRBJ1-4; D uncertain. This CDR3 region has 13 residues. V gave up 3 bases and J gave up 6 bases, with 9 bases separating them. Germline V gives CDR1 SGHRS, CDR2 YFSETQ. The CDR3 DNA sequence: TGCGCCAGCAGCTCGCCTAGCGATGAAAAACTGTTTTTT. Residues: CASSSPSDEKLFF.

V and J are TRBV12-3 or TRBV12-4 and TRBJ2-5, with TRBD1 identical over 10 bases. The ends lost 6 bases at V and 5 bases at J; junction bases unmatched: 3. The CDR3 runs 13 residues. The CDR3 coding sequence is TGTGCCAGCAGCAGACAGGGGGCTGAGACCCAGTACTTC. Its protein product is CASSRQGAETQYF.

This chain connects TRBV5-4 to TRBJ1-1; possible D gene TRBD1, 5 bases. The CDR3 is made up of 16 amino acids. V was shortened by 4 bases and J by 3 bases, with 19 bases between the two germline ends. Per germline, CDR1 SGHNT and CDR2 YYREEE (reference sequence). CDR3 sequence: CASSAGLPRQDTEAFF. The CDR3 nucleotides are TGTGCCAGCAGCGCGGGACTCCCCCGCCAAGACACTGAAGCTTTCTTT.

This sequence joins TRBV27 and TRBJ1-1, with 10 bases that match TRBD1. The trim removed 7 bases at V and 3 bases at J, leaving 5 bases unmatched. The CDR3 runs 14 residues. Germline V gene lookup returns CDR1 MNHEY and CDR2 SMNVEV (reference sequence). CDR3 amino acids: CASNDRGRDTEAFF. DNA of the CDR3: TGTGCCAGCAACGACAGGGGGCGCGACACTGAAGCTTTCTTT.

The chain joins TRBV7-2 to TRBJ1-4, with TRBD1 identical over 7 bases. The CDR3 covers 14 residues. The trim removed 6 bases at V and 4 bases at J, leaving 5 bases unmatched. CDR1 and CDR2 (germline): SGHTA, FQGNSA. In DNA form, the CDR3 reads TGTGCCAGCAGTTGGGACAGACTTAATGAAAAACTGTTTTTT. It specifies CASSWDRLNEKLFF.

V usage is TRBV28 and J usage is TRBJ2-5; 10 bases map to TRBD1. The CDR3 covers 15 residues. The V gene end was trimmed by 6 bases and the J gene end by 5 bases; junction bases not matched to a gene: 9. CDR1 and CDR2 (germline): MDHEN, SYDVKM. Here the CDR3 reads CASSPDRGRGETQYF. The CDR3 DNA follows: TGTGCCAGCAGCCCTGACAGGGGGCGAGGTGAGACCCAGTACTTC.

Within the sample, this clonotype is medium-sized. CDR3 sequence (DNA): TGTGCCAGCAGCTTGAGGCCTAGCCGGGAGACCCAGTACTTC. Protein: CASSLRPSRETQYF. This chain links TRBV7-2 with TRBJ2-5, with a possible D match to TRBD2 (5 bases). The germline V gene has CDR1 SGHTA and CDR2 FQGNSA. There are 14 residues in the CDR3. V was cut by 3 bases and J by 5 bases, with 13 bases left in between.

V usage is TRBV7-6 and J usage is TRBJ2-1; 9 bases line up with TRBD2. Trimming at V came to 5 bases and at J to 7 bases, leaving 15 bases not matched to a gene. Germline loops: CDR1 SGHVS, CDR2 FNYEAQ. The CDR3 sequence is 17 residues long. This CDR3 reads CASSHGVAGGPRNEQFF. For the CDR3, the DNA is TGTGCCAGCAGCCATGGGGTGGCGGGGGGGCCACGGAATGAGCAGTTCTTC. Full variable domain (remainder filled in from reference TRBV7-6 and TRBJ2-1): GAGVSQSPRYKVTKRGQDVALRCDPISGHVSLYWYRQALGQGPEFLTYFNYEAQQDKSGLPNDRFSAERPEGSISTLTIQRTEQRDSAMYRCASSHGVAGGPRNEQFFGPGTRLTVL.

This clonotype has more than one count but fewer than ten. V and J are TRBV5-5 and TRBJ1-2; no firm D call. V was pared by 0 bases and J by 4 bases, with 10 bases between. Germline CDR1 SGHKS, CDR2 YYEKEE (reference sequence). The CDR3 spans 14 residues. The CDR3 sequence is CASSLDTPSYGYTF. DNA for the CDR3: TGTGCCAGCAGCTTGGATACACCCAGCTATGGCTACACCTTC.

This clonotype was detected a few times. The chain recombines TRBV10-3 with TRBJ2-3; 9 bases are a match to TRBD1. V dropped 8 bases and J dropped 3; count of bases not matched to a gene: 6. Germline V gene sequence: CDR1 ENHRY, CDR2 SYGVKD. The CDR3 is made up of 14 amino acids. The CDR3 DNA follows: TGTGCCATCGCTCCGGGACAGGGAACAGATACGCAGTATTTT. It is translated as CAIAPGQGTDTQYF.

The J gene is TRBJ1-5, the V gene TRBV7-2; D may be TRBD1 (5 bases). Per germline, CDR1 SGHTA and CDR2 FQGNSA. V lost 3 bases and J lost 9, with 12 bases in between. The CDR3 loop spans 13 amino acids. DNA for the CDR3: TGTGCCAGCAGCTTGGACGCCAGGGCGCCCCAGCATTTT. It yields the protein CASSLDARAPQHF. The full variable domain, its missing parts supplied by reference TRBV7-2 and TRBJ1-5, is GAGVSQSPSNKVTEKGKDVELRCDPISGHTALYWYRQSLGQGLEFLIYFQGNSAPDKSGLPSDRFSAERTGGSVSTLTIQRTQQEDSAVYLCASSLDARAPQHFGDGTRLSIL.

This clonotype appeared many times. This chain connects TRBV7-9 to TRBJ1-1; 7 bases line up with TRBD1. Germline V gene lookup returns CDR1 SEHNR and CDR2 FQNEAQ (reference sequence). V dropped 3 bases and J dropped 11; count of bases not matched to a gene: 18. CDR3 length: 16 residues. DNA for the CDR3: TGTGCCAGCAGCTTTCTATTTCCCACAGGGGTCTTGCTTGCTTTCTTT. Translated: CASSFLFPTGVLLAFF.

The chain combines TRBV2 with TRBJ1-2; 7 bases line up with TRBD1. Germline V CDR1 and CDR2: SNHLY, FYNNEI. The CDR3 contains 13 residues. Losses at the gene ends were 6 bases for V and 2 bases for J; bases not matched to a gene: 3. The CDR3 sequence is CASRGTDNYGYTF. For the CDR3, the DNA is TGTGCCAGCAGGGGGACAGACAACTATGGCTACACCTTC.

The chain links TRBV18 to TRBJ1-3; TRBD1 is a possible D gene (6 bases). Trimming shortened V by 2 bases and J by 11 bases, and 13 bases separated the two germline ends. This CDR3 spans 13 amino acids. The germline V gene has CDR1 KGHSH and CDR2 LQKENI. CDR3 residues: CASSPDPAGAIYF. The CDR3 bases are TGTGCCAGCTCACCAGATCCGGCAGGGGCCATATATTTT.

The rearrangement joins TRBV3-1 to TRBJ2-5; D remains ambiguous. Trimming removed 1 base from V and 7 bases from J, with 7 bases in between. This CDR3 spans 12 amino acids. Germline CDR1 LGHDT, CDR2 YNNKEL (reference sequence). As DNA, the CDR3 is TGTGCCAGCAGCCAAGGAGGTGGGACCCAGTACTTC. It translates to CASSQGGGTQYF.

The chain couples TRBV3-1 to TRBJ2-5, with TRBD2 matching over 7 bases. The CDR3 is 14 amino acids. Trimming at V came to 5 bases and at J to 5 bases, leaving 8 bases not matched to a gene. Germline CDR1 reads LGHDT; CDR2 reads YNNKEL (reference sequence). The CDR3 protein is CASSDTSVRETQYF. The CDR3 DNA follows: TGTGCCAGCAGCGATACTAGCGTGCGGGAGACCCAGTACTTC.

In its sample, this clonotype was seen a few times. The chain has TRBV29-1 and TRBJ1-1; unclear D gene. V was cut by 3 bases and J by 11 bases, with 10 bases left in between. CDR3 length: 10 residues. The germline V gene has CDR1 SQVTM and CDR2 ANQGSEA. The CDR3 reads CSVESFWAFF. The CDR3 DNA is TGCAGCGTTGAGAGCTTTTGGGCTTTCTTT.

V and J are TRBV7-3 and TRBJ2-5; D may be TRBD1 (5 bases). CDR3 length: 15 amino acids. Between the trimmed V and J ends, which lost 5 bases and 5 bases, there was a span of 18 bases. The germline V gene has CDR1 SGHTA and CDR2 FQGTGA. The CDR3 sequence: CASSQTGPYGETQYF. Written as DNA, the CDR3 is TGTGCCAGCAGCCAAACAGGACCGTACGGGGAGACCCAGTACTTC.

The rearrangement uses TRBV29-1 and TRBJ2-6; D uncertain. This CDR3 spans 15 amino acids. Germline V gene data show CDR1 as SQVTM and CDR2 as ANQGSEA. Trimming took off 6 bases at V and 1 base at J, with 13 bases between the two ends. The CDR3 DNA is TGCAGCGTGGTGAGACGGCAATCTGGGGCCAACGTCCTGACTTTC. As protein: CSVVRRQSGANVLTF.

In its sample, this clonotype was seen a few times. The chain employs TRBV7-2 and TRBJ2-5, with TRBD2 matching 9 bases. Per germline, CDR1 SGHTA and CDR2 FQGNSA. V lost 5 bases, J lost 5 bases, and 6 bases stayed unmatched. CDR3 length: 14 residues. The CDR3 sequence: CASSRGGAGETQYF. CDR3 coding DNA: TGTGCCAGCAGCCGCGGGGGGGCTGGGGAGACCCAGTACTTC.